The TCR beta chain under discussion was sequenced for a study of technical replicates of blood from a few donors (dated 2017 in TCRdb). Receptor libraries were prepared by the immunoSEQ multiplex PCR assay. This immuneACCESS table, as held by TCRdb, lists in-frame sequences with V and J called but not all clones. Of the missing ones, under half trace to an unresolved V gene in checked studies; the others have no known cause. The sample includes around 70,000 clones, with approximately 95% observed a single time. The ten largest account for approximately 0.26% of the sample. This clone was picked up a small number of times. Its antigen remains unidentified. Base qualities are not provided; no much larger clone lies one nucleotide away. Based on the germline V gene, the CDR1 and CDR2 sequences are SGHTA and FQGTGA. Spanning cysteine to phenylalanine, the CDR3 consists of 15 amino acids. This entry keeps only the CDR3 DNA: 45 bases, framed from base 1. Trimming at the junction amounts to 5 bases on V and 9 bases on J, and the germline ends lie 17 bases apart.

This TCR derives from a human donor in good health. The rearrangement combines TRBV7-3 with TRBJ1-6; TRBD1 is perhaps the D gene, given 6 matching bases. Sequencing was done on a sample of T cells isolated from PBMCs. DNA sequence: TGTGCCAGCAGCGCACAGGGAGATCGGTCTTCACCCCTCCACTTT. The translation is CASSAQGDRSSPLHF.